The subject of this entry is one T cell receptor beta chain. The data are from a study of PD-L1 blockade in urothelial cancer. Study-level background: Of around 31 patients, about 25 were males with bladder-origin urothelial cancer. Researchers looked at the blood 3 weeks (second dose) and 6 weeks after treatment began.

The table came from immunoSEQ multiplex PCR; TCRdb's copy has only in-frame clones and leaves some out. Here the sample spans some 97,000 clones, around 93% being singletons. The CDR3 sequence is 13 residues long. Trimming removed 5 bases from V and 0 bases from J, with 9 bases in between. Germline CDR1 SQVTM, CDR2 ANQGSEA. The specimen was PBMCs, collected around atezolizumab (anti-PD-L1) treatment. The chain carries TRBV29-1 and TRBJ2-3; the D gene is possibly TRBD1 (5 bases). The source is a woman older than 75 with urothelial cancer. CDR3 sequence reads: CSVIQASTDTQYF. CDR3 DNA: TGCAGCGTTATACAGGCTAGCACAGATACGCAGTATTTT.